The 5 T cell receptor beta chains reported below all come from one sample, sequenced in a study of monozygotic twins with inflammatory bowel disease. TCRdb derives one entry per CDR3 protein from the 5' RACE reads, leaving out DNA. The sample has about 300,000 distinct CDR3 sequences. Sequenced: blood. Receptors originate from a human donor with ulcerative colitis or Crohn's disease, or a healthy co-twin of an affected twin (not recorded which).

The CDR3 region is CASSESGTGDTQYF. The chain links TRBV9 to TRBJ2-3; the TRBD2 assignment by TCRdb is unverifiable without DNA. CDR3 size: 14 residues. In germline, CDR1 is SGDLS, CDR2 YYNGEE.

The chain carries TRBV5-6 and TRBJ2-1; TCRdb proposes TRBD1, but this gene call is untestable without DNA. Germline CDR1 and CDR2: SGHDT and YYEEEE. The CDR3 extends over 15 amino acids. This CDR3 is CASSIQGRIRNEQFF.

CDR3 residues: CASSVRISTDTQYF. V gene TRBV7-2 combines with J gene TRBJ2-3. The CDR3 totals 14 residues. Germline V gene lookup returns CDR1 SGHTA and CDR2 FQGNSA.

The chain has TRBV6-2 or TRBV6-3 and TRBJ2-7; TCRdb picks TRBD1, but there is no DNA to check that call. CDR3 size: 13 residues. Germline V lookup: CDR1 MNHEY, CDR2 SVGEGT. The CDR3 is CASSYRDTYEQYF.

The V call is TRBV28, the J call TRBJ2-1; the D call of TRBD2 rests on TCRdb alone, since no DNA is present to check it. The CDR3 loop spans 14 amino acids. The germline V gene encodes CDR1 MDHEN and CDR2 SYDVKM. The CDR3 sequence: CAIGTSGANNEQFF.